This T cell receptor (beta chain) was sequenced for a study of cytomegalovirus exposure and HLA in healthy donors. Study conclusions and caveats: Researchers reported that a few CMV-associated chains were confirmed in vitro as CMV antigen-specific. The majority of TCR sequences were rare, yet some public TCRs appeared in many donors. Reported performance of the classifier showed diagnosis of cytomegalovirus status with high specificity and sensitivity.

The length of the CDR3 is 16 residues. Germline V lookup: CDR1 LGHNA, CDR2 YNFKEQ. V dropped 1 base and J dropped 4; count of bases not matched to a gene: 7. On this clone: The antigen is unknown.

The table came from immunoSEQ multiplex PCR; TCRdb's copy has only in-frame clones and leaves some out. The table lists hundreds of thousands of clones, roughly 86% of them singletons. The receptor comes from a woman in her 30s in good health and CMV-seropositive. The rearrangement joins TRBV4-2 to TRBJ1-2; 9 bases are shared with TRBD1. What was sequenced was PBMCs. The CDR3 protein is CASSQGRTGVVYGYTF. CDR3 DNA: TGTGCCAGCAGCCAAGGCCGGACAGGGGTTGTCTATGGCTACACCTTC.